The 27 T cell receptor beta chains reported below all come from one sample, sequenced in a study of CD8+ T cells in alopecia areata. RNA, once extracted, was reverse transcribed into cDNA for use as the sequencing template. The repertoire was sequenced with immunoSEQ multiplex PCR; TCRdb's copy has only in-frame clones and lacks some. Seen here are some 200,000 clones, around three fifths observed once, and the top ten hold approximately 1.4%. This sample's treatment: oral pan-JAK inhibitor, 5-10 mg twice daily. The sample consisted of CD4+ T cells sorted from blood, taken at week 4, from a patient treated with tofacitinib. The receptors originated from a human donor with alopecia areata.

This clone was observed a handful of times. V is TRBV11-2 and J is TRBJ2-5; D perhaps matches TRBD1 (5 bases). CDR1 is SGHAT and CDR2 is FQNNGV in the germline V gene. This CDR3 is 14 amino acids long. Trimming took 4 bases from V and 1 from J, leaving 10 bases between them. CDR3 DNA sequence: TGTGCCAGCAGCTCTCGACAGCTCCAAGAGACCCAGTACTTC. Translating it yields CASSSRQLQETQYF.

The chain couples TRBV2 to TRBJ1-6, with TRBD1 as a possible D gene (6 bases). The CDR3 spans 13 residues. Germline loops: CDR1 SNHLY, CDR2 FYNNEI. V was cut by 8 bases and J by 7 bases, with 12 bases left in between. The CDR3, as DNA: TGTGCCAGCCTAGGACAGCCAAATTCACCCCTCCACTTT. It specifies CASLGQPNSPLHF.

This clone was recorded only once. The CDR3, as DNA: TGTGCCAGCAGCTTGGAACGGGCTGGAAGAGCCAAAAACATTCAGTACTTC. Its translation: CASSLERAGRAKNIQYF. The genes are TRBV5-6 and TRBJ2-4; D not certain. V was cut by 0 bases and J by 0 bases, with 13 bases left in between. CDR1 is SGHDT, CDR2 YYEEEE, per germline. This CDR3 contains 17 residues.

The chain is built from TRBV19 and TRBJ2-2; D remains unclear. Trimming stripped 5 bases from V and 1 base from J, with 8 bases between. The CDR3 covers 14 residues. Germline values: CDR1 LNHDA, CDR2 SQIVND (reference sequence). The CDR3 sequence: CASSGTRNTGELFF. The CDR3 DNA sequence: TGTGCCAGTAGTGGAACGAGGAACACCGGGGAGCTGTTTTTT.

The chain recombines TRBV15 with TRBJ2-3, with D unclear. This CDR3 is 13 amino acids long. V lost 0 bases, J lost 5 bases, and 6 bases lay in between. Germline V CDR1 and CDR2: LNHNV, YYDKDF (reference sequence). For the CDR3, the DNA is TGTGCCACCAGCAGAGATGAGGTAGATACGCAGTATTTT. Protein: CATSRDEVDTQYF.

The chain links TRBV29-1 to TRBJ2-1; D is ambiguous. V was shortened by 6 bases and J by 4 bases, with 16 bases between the two germline ends. CDR1 and CDR2 (germline): SQVTM, ANQGSEA. The CDR3 totals 14 residues. The CDR3 loop is CSVSGGSSYNEQFF. CDR3 sequence (DNA): TGCAGCGTCTCAGGTGGATCCTCGTACAATGAGCAGTTCTTC.

The chain carries TRBV18 and TRBJ2-4, with a possible D match to TRBD2 (5 bases). Germline V gives CDR1 KGHSH, CDR2 LQKENI. The CDR3 covers 13 residues. Trimming removed 1 base at V and 4 bases at J, with 5 bases between. The CDR3 protein is CASSPRGKNIQYF. The CDR3 coding sequence is TGTGCCAGCTCACCACGCGGGAAAAACATTCAGTACTTC.

The chain employs TRBV6-1 and TRBJ1-2, with a possible D match to TRBD1 (5 bases). There are 15 residues in the CDR3. Germline CDR1 reads MNHNS; CDR2 reads SASEGT. The V end was cut by 11 bases, the J end by 0 bases, with 19 bases between. Here the CDR3 reads CAGTGQGNPNYGYTF. The CDR3 region has the DNA TGTGCCGGCACAGGACAAGGAAACCCTAACTATGGCTACACCTTC.

The chain has TRBV5-1 and TRBJ2-7; 7 bases line up with TRBD1. Per germline, CDR1 SGHRS and CDR2 YFSETQ. The CDR3 length is 14 residues. The V segment lost 5 bases and the J segment 2 bases; nucleotides outside the gene matches: 7. The CDR3 DNA sequence: TGCGCCAGCAGAGTAGGAGACAGGGCCTACGAGCAGTACTTC. Translation gives CASRVGDRAYEQYF.

CDR3 DNA sequence: TGTGCCAGCAGTCCCCCCCAGCGGGGCTTCTACGAGCAGTACTTC. Translated, it gives CASSPPQRGFYEQYF. The V and J genes are TRBV28 and TRBJ2-7; 7 nucleotides align to TRBD2. The germline gives CDR1 MDHEN, CDR2 SYDVKM. V lost 5 bases and J lost 3; bases outside the gene matches: 10. This CDR3 region has 15 residues.

The CDR3 protein is CASSPRDRGTGELFF. DNA for the CDR3: TGTGCCAGCAGCCCCCGGGACCGCGGCACCGGGGAGCTGTTTTTT. This chain connects TRBV11-3 to TRBJ2-2; D assignment may be TRBD1 or TRBD2 (5 bases each). CDR3 length equals 15 residues. Germline V gene lookup returns CDR1 SGHNT and CDR2 YENEEA. With 5 bases removed from V and 4 bases from J, the gap between germline ends came to 14 bases.

In its sample, this clone was seen once. The V call is TRBV4-1, the J call TRBJ1-5; the D is unclear. The CDR3 contains 16 residues. Germline values: CDR1 MGHRA, CDR2 YSYEKL. V was pared by 1 base and J by 3 bases, with 13 bases between. The CDR3, as DNA: TGCGCCAGCAGCCAAGGGGATAGCCCCGTCAATCAGCCCCAGCATTTT. Amino acids: CASSQGDSPVNQPQHF.

This clone was found many times. The chain uses TRBV5-1 and TRBJ1-6; a possible D gene is TRBD1 (5 bases). Germline assignment: CDR1 SGHRS and CDR2 YFSETQ. This CDR3 has 14 amino acids. The V end was cut by 6 bases, the J end by 8 bases, with 15 bases between. The CDR3 loop reads CASTPLGADSPLHF. The DNA for the CDR3 is TGCGCCAGCACTCCCCTTGGGGCGGATTCACCCCTCCACTTT.

This clone was seen a few times. The chain uses TRBV18 and TRBJ1-1; D may be TRBD1 (6 bases). Germline V lookup: CDR1 KGHSH, CDR2 LQKENI. The V end was cut by 6 bases, the J end by 1 base, with 15 bases between. The CDR3 totals 15 residues. This chain's CDR3 is CASSPLDSGNTEAFF. CDR3 nucleotide sequence: TGTGCCAGCTCCCCTCTGGACAGTGGGAACACTGAAGCTTTCTTT.

This clone was detected a few times. This chain uses TRBV7-8 with TRBJ1-4; the D is unclear. Germline assignment: CDR1 SGHVS and CDR2 FQNEAQ. V was cut by 3 bases and J by 0 bases, with 11 bases left in between. This CDR3 region has 16 residues. The CDR3 coding sequence is TGTGCCAGCAGCTTGAGCCCTGGAGCAACTAATGAAAAACTGTTTTTT. Translation: CASSLSPGATNEKLFF.

This clone was seen once. The chain uses TRBV30 and TRBJ1-2, with D tentatively TRBD1 (6 bases). This CDR3 has 15 amino acids. V lost 3 bases and J 0 bases, leaving 14 bases between the germline ends. Germline-derived CDR1 and CDR2 are GTSNPN and SVGIG (reference sequence). Written as DNA, the CDR3 is TGTGCCTGGAGCCAAGGGACAACCTCTAACTATGGCTACACCTTC. It yields the protein CAWSQGTTSNYGYTF. The full variable domain, with the rest looked up from reference TRBV30 and TRBJ1-2, is SQTIHQWPATLVQPVGSPLSLECTVEGTSNPNLYWYRQAAGRGLQLLFYSVGIGQISSEVPQNLSASRPQDRQFILSSKKLLLSDSGFYLCAWSQGTTSNYGYTFGSGTRLTVV.

The chain links TRBV4-2 to TRBJ1-6; 11 nucleotides match TRBD1. V trimming: 4 bases; J trimming: 7 bases; junction bases outside the gene matches: 6. CDR3 size: 16 residues. Looked up from germline, CDR1 is LGHNA and CDR2 is YNFKEQ. CDR3 loop: CASSPGTGGTNSPLHF. The CDR3 region has the DNA TGTGCCAGCAGCCCCGGGACAGGGGGTACCAATTCACCCCTCCACTTT.

A single count supports this clone. The genes are TRBV9 and TRBJ2-2, with 7 bases aligning to TRBD1. V dropped 0 bases and J dropped 0; count of bases not matched to a gene: 5. Germline lookup yields CDR1 SGDLS and CDR2 YYNGEE. This CDR3 spans 17 amino acids. The CDR3, as DNA: TGTGCCAGCAGCGTAGCCTCCGGGACAGCGAACACCGGGGAGCTGTTTTTT. Translation: CASSVASGTANTGELFF.

The chain carries TRBV10-1 and TRBJ2-5; perhaps TRBD1 as D (5 bases). CDR1 and CDR2 (germline): WNHNN, SYGVQD (reference sequence). This CDR3 has 14 amino acids. V was shortened by 4 bases and J by 4 bases, with 13 bases between the two germline ends. The CDR3 nucleotides are TGCGCCAGCAGTGCCAGCGTGGGGCGAGAGACCCAGTACTTC. It specifies CASSASVGRETQYF.

This clone was recorded only once. V and J are TRBV7-2 and TRBJ2-5; maybe TRBD2 (6 bases). V shed 5 bases and J shed 0 bases, with 16 bases lying between them. The CDR3 extends over 16 amino acids. CDR1 and CDR2 from the germline V gene are SGHTA and FQGNSA. The CDR3 coding sequence is TGTGCCAGCAGCGCCAAAACTCGGGGGTACCAAGAGACCCAGTACTTC. Its translation is CASSAKTRGYQETQYF.

This chain links TRBV7-9 with TRBJ2-5; D is uncertain. Germline V gives CDR1 SEHNR, CDR2 FQNEAQ (reference sequence). CDR3 length: 12 amino acids. V dropped 2 bases and J dropped 5 bases, with 6 bases sitting between them. The CDR3: CASSLSMETQYF. CDR3 sequence (DNA): TGTGCCAGCAGCTTAAGCATGGAGACCCAGTACTTC.

V usage is TRBV6-1 and J usage is TRBJ1-2; D unclear. CDR1 and CDR2 (germline): MNHNS, SASEGT. V lost 6 bases, J lost 0 bases, and 2 bases lay in between. This CDR3 region has 11 residues. This CDR3 reads CASRANYGYTF. The DNA of the CDR3 is TGTGCCAGCAGAGCTAACTATGGCTACACCTTC.

The chain combines TRBV5-4 with TRBJ2-7; 9 bases are shared with TRBD1. The J segment lost 3 bases and the V segment lost 4 bases, leaving 5 bases of the junction unmatched. The CDR3 consists of 14 residues. Germline CDR1 SGHNT, CDR2 YYREEE (reference sequence). CDR3 bases: TGTGCCAGCAGCCGAGGGACAGGGTTCTACGAGCAGTACTTC. It encodes CASSRGTGFYEQYF.

The chain employs TRBV29-1 and TRBJ1-1; unclear D gene. The CDR3 sequence is 13 residues long. V lost 7 bases to trimming and J lost 3 bases, with 15 bases between them. Germline values: CDR1 SQVTM, CDR2 ANQGSEA. CDR3: CSARQGHDTEAFF. The CDR3 coding sequence is TGCAGCGCCCGACAAGGCCATGACACTGAAGCTTTCTTT.

Concerning this clone itself: The same CDR3 is also encoded by other DNA sequences in this sample. This chain links TRBV2 with TRBJ1-6, with D possibly TRBD1 on 5 matching bases. This CDR3 is built from 13 residues. Germline V CDR1 and CDR2: SNHLY, FYNNEI. V dropped 4 bases and J dropped 6 bases, with 7 bases sitting between them. The CDR3, as DNA: TGTGCCAGCAGTGGCGACAGTAATTCACCCCTCCACTTT. Its translation: CASSGDSNSPLHF.

The V and J genes are TRBV10-2 and TRBJ2-1; 11 bases fit TRBD2. The V and J ends lost 4 bases and 13 bases, in that order; junction bases with no gene match: 9. CDR3 length: 14 amino acids. CDR1 is WSHSY, CDR2 SAAADI, per germline. The CDR3 reads CASSAASGGQFQFF. CDR3 sequence (DNA): TGCGCCAGCAGTGCGGCTAGCGGGGGGCAGTTTCAGTTCTTC.

The sample holds a few counts of this clone. The chain combines TRBV25-1 with TRBJ1-6; D is unclear. This CDR3 is 13 amino acids long. Between the trimmed V and J ends, which lost 2 bases and 7 bases, there was a span of 6 bases. Germline V gene data show CDR1 as MGHDK and CDR2 as SYGVNS. The CDR3 DNA reads as TGTGCCAGCAGTGAACAGGCCAATTCACCCCTCCACTTT. Its protein product is CASSEQANSPLHF.